These 15 T cell receptor beta chains came from one sample sequenced in a study of metastatic and nonmetastatic thyroid tumors. No treatment of any kind had been given to any patient before thyroid surgery. TCRdb re-called clones from the PCR reads using MiXCR. The sample contains about 24,000 clones, roughly a fifth of which appear only once. Source material: blood. The receptors here all came from a female donor with papillary thyroid cancer or a benign thyroid nodule (not recorded which). Some clones in this sample may be carry-over from other donors' samples.

This clone was detected ten times or more. The chain joins TRBV5-6 to TRBJ1-5; tentative D call: TRBD1 (6 bases). With 4 bases removed from V and 4 bases from J, the gap between germline ends came to 15 bases. This CDR3 is 15 amino acids long. Germline V gene data show CDR1 as SGHDT and CDR2 as YYEEEE. The CDR3 here is CASSALGQLNQPQHF. The DNA of the CDR3 is TGTGCCAGCAGCGCCCTCGGACAGCTGAATCAGCCCCAGCATTTT. Filled out from reference TRBV5-6 and TRBJ1-5, the complete variable domain reads DAGVTQSPTHLIKTRGQQVTLRCSPKSGHDTVSWYQQALGQGPQFIFQYYEEEERQRGNFPDRFSGHQFPNYSSELNVNALLLGDSALYLCASSALGQLNQPQHFGDGTRLSIL.

The V call is TRBV20-1, the J call TRBJ1-5, with D possibly being TRBD1 (5 bases). This CDR3 contains 12 residues. V was clipped by 3 bases and J by 8 bases, with 11 bases between them. The germline gives CDR1 DFQATT, CDR2 SNEGSKA (reference sequence). CDR3 residues: CSAREGDEPQHF. The CDR3 nucleotides read TGCAGTGCTAGGGAAGGGGATGAGCCCCAGCATTTT.

V is TRBV20-1 and J is TRBJ2-7, with D uncertain. This CDR3 comprises 13 residues. V was shortened by 3 bases and J by 5 bases, with 14 bases between the two germline ends. Germline loops: CDR1 DFQATT, CDR2 SNEGSKA (reference sequence). The CDR3 is CSAREPVRDEQYF. In DNA form, the CDR3 reads TGCAGTGCTAGGGAACCGGTAAGGGACGAGCAGTACTTC.

This clone qualifies as medium-sized (0.01 to 0.1%). This rearrangement joins TRBV28 to TRBJ2-7; TRBD1 agrees at 12 bases. The CDR3 consists of 16 residues. Germline V gene sequence: CDR1 MDHEN, CDR2 SYDVKM. After removal of 2 bases from V and 7 bases from J, the junction contained 9 bases not matched to a gene. The DNA of the CDR3 is TGTGCCAGCAGTTTAGGTCCGGGACAGGGGGCGCTTGAGCAGTACTTC. This sequence encodes CASSLGPGQGALEQYF. Supplemented by reference TRBV28 and TRBJ2-7, the full variable domain reads DVKVTQSSRYLVKRTGEKVFLECVQDMDHENMFWYRQDPGLGLRLIYFSYDVKMKEKGDIPEGYSVSREKKERFSLILESASTNQTSMYLCASSLGPGQGALEQYFGPGTRLTVT.

This clone qualifies as medium-sized (0.01 to 0.1%). Here the CDR3 DNA reads TGTGCCAGCAGTTACGCGGGGGGGCCCACCTACGAGCAGTACTTC. This translates into CASSYAGGPTYEQYF. The chain carries TRBV6-5 and TRBJ2-7; TRBD2 matches 9 bases. This CDR3 has 15 residues. The germline V gene encodes CDR1 MNHEY and CDR2 SVGAGI. Unmatched junction bases numbered 4, after V lost 2 bases and J lost 2 bases.

The chain uses TRBV12-3 or TRBV12-4 and TRBJ1-2; D not certain. Trimming took off 5 bases at V and 8 bases at J, with 27 bases between the two ends. The CDR3 is made up of 17 amino acids. Here the CDR3 reads CASSVSWSGPKIRGYTF. Here the CDR3 DNA reads TGTGCCAGCAGTGTCAGTTGGTCCGGGCCGAAGATTAGAGGCTACACCTTC.

In this sample, this clone turned up many times. The V and J genes are TRBV4-2 and TRBJ1-1; D gene unclear. The germline V and J ends were trimmed by 3 bases and 8 bases, with 7 bases remaining between them. Germline CDR1 is LGHNA and CDR2 is YNFKEQ. The CDR3 runs to 11 residues. The CDR3 nucleotides are TGTGCCAGCAGCCAGGGGAAGGAAGCTTTCTTT. Its protein is CASSQGKEAFF.

This clone showed up just a few times. The chain links TRBV28 to TRBJ2-7; TRBD2 matches 10 bases. Trimming took 2 bases from V and 5 from J; bases not matched to a gene: 9. CDR1 MDHEN and CDR2 SYDVKM come from the germline V gene. The CDR3 runs 16 residues. CDR3 DNA sequence: TGTGCCAGCAGTTTAGTTGGTAGCGGGAGGTCCCACGAGCAGTACTTC. Protein sequence: CASSLVGSGRSHEQYF.

This clone occurred many times. The chain links TRBV5-1 to TRBJ2-3; TRBD2 matches 7 bases. In germline, CDR1 is SGHRS, CDR2 YFSETQ. CDR3 length equals 15 residues. V was pared by 1 base and J by 3 bases, with 5 bases of the junction left unmatched. CDR3 nucleotides: TGCGCCAGCAGCTTGTTTGGGGGGGGGACAGATACGCAGTATTTT. It encodes CASSLFGGGTDTQYF.

This clone is medium-sized within its sample. The chain links TRBV27 to TRBJ2-7; D is undetermined. The germline V gene encodes CDR1 MNHEY and CDR2 SMNVEV (reference sequence). The CDR3 loop spans 15 amino acids. V lost 5 bases and J lost 1, with 15 bases in between. The CDR3 sequence is CASSIAGVGSYEQYF. The DNA for the CDR3 is TGTGCCAGCAGTATAGCTGGGGTTGGGTCCTACGAGCAGTACTTC.

This clone was recorded at least ten times. V is TRBV29-1 and J is TRBJ1-2, with TRBD1 identical over 7 bases. The V segment lost 6 bases and the J segment 4 bases; nucleotides outside the gene matches: 8. The germline V gene has CDR1 SQVTM and CDR2 ANQGSEA. The CDR3 totals 13 residues. The CDR3 DNA follows: TGCAGCGTGCTTGACAGGGAGGGCTATGGCTACACCTTC. It yields the protein CSVLDREGYGYTF.

This clone was counted many times. The chain joins TRBV12-3 or TRBV12-4 to TRBJ2-2, with D unresolved. V shed 6 bases and J shed 1 base, with 6 bases lying between them. This CDR3 has 13 amino acids. The CDR3 spells CASRPLNTGELFF. Here the CDR3 DNA reads TGTGCCAGCAGGCCCTTGAACACCGGGGAGCTGTTTTTT.

Comments on this clone: A junction end diverges from the germline sequence, so it may reflect a read error. The J gene is TRBJ2-5, the V gene TRBV18, with D unclear. From germline, CDR1 is KGHSH and CDR2 LQKENI. The CDR3 runs to 14 residues. CDR3 amino acids: CDSSPDRAGDTQYF. For the CDR3, the DNA is TGTGACAGCTCACCGGACCGAGCTGGGGATACCCAGTACTTC.

This clone was detected ten times or more. This sequence joins TRBV6-1 and TRBJ2-5; 10 nucleotides agree with TRBD2. The CDR3 loop spans 15 amino acids. The V and J ends lost 5 bases and 7 bases, in that order; junction bases with no gene match: 10. CDR1 MNHNS and CDR2 SASEGT come from the germline V gene. The CDR3 reads CASSPEASGGGTQYF. CDR3 DNA: TGTGCCAGCAGTCCCGAGGCTAGCGGGGGAGGGACCCAGTACTTC.

This clone has ten or more counts. The sample has other DNA sequences that encode this CDR3 too. The chain employs TRBV7-9 and TRBJ1-4; D not resolved. Trimming shortened V by 5 bases and J by 8 bases, and 12 bases separated the two germline ends. CDR1 is SEHNR and CDR2 is FQNEAQ in the germline V gene (reference sequence). The CDR3 spans 13 residues. The CDR3 is CASSARRNEKLFF. In DNA, the CDR3 is TGTGCCAGCAGCGCCCGCCGGAACGAAAAACTGTTTTTT.